Each of the 23 T cell receptor beta chains below was sequenced from the same sample in a study of blood T cell repertoires in COVID-19. Profiling relied on immunoSEQ multiplex PCR, and the TCRdb table lists in-frame clones only, not all of them. Of 70,000 or so clones in the sample, approximately 80% were seen once. Sequencing was done on a sample of peripheral blood. The origin of the receptors is a man between 50 and 59 years old with COVID-19, enrolled during active disease.

J is TRBJ2-2 and V is TRBV7-3, with no clear D. Trimming removed 1 base at V and 7 bases at J, with 7 bases between. The germline V gene has CDR1 SGHTA and CDR2 FQGTGA. This CDR3 region has 13 residues. In DNA, the CDR3 is TGTGCCAGCAGCTTAAACCCAGGCGGGGAGCTGTTTTTT. This encodes CASSLNPGGELFF. The full variable domain, its missing parts supplied by reference TRBV7-3 and TRBJ2-2, is GAGVSQTPSNKVTEKGKYVELRCDPISGHTALYWYRQSLGQGPEFLIYFQGTGAADDSGLPNDRFFAVRPEGSVSTLKIQRTERGDSAVYLCASSLNPGGELFFGEGSRLTVL.

The chain employs TRBV30 and TRBJ1-1; D is undetermined. Trimming pared 2 bases from V and 3 bases from J, leaving 10 bases between. CDR3 length: 13 amino acids. CDR1 and CDR2 from the germline V gene are GTSNPN and SVGIG (reference sequence). The CDR3 sequence: CAWSKRGDTEAFF. The CDR3 bases are TGTGCCTGGAGTAAACGGGGTGACACTGAAGCTTTCTTT.

This clone was counted only a few times. The chain links TRBV28 to TRBJ2-3; unclear D gene. Trimming took off 5 bases at V and 6 bases at J, with 18 bases between the two ends. CDR1 is MDHEN, CDR2 SYDVKM, per germline. The CDR3 extends over 15 amino acids. For the CDR3, the DNA is TGTGCCAGCAGTCCCTTGGATGAATCAGGTGATACGCAGTATTTT. Translation gives CASSPLDESGDTQYF.

This clone was found once. V is TRBV30 and J is TRBJ2-5; D is perhaps TRBD1 (6 bases). V lost 4 bases and J lost 7, with 16 bases in between. The CDR3 spans 13 residues. The germline V gene has CDR1 GTSNPN and CDR2 SVGIG (reference sequence). The CDR3 sequence is CAWNRAKYGTQYF. The CDR3 region has the DNA TGTGCCTGGAACAGGGCCAAGTACGGGACCCAGTACTTC.

Only a few counts were recorded for this clone. This chain joins TRBV10-2 and TRBJ2-7; 7 bases are a match to TRBD1. This CDR3 contains 15 residues. Germline V CDR1 and CDR2: WSHSY, SAAADI. With 1 base clipped from V and 7 bases from J, the junction kept 10 bases outside the gene matches. CDR3 residues: CASSELGTAVREQYF. The CDR3 DNA is TGCGCCAGCAGTGAGTTGGGGACAGCCGTACGGGAGCAGTACTTC.

The CDR3 bases are TGTGCCAGCAGCTTAGATCGGGGGGAAAACTACGAGCAGTACTTC. It codes for CASSLDRGENYEQYF. The chain links TRBV11-2 to TRBJ2-7, with 7 bases identical to TRBD2. From germline, CDR1 is SGHAT and CDR2 FQNNGV. CDR3 length: 15 residues. With 0 bases clipped from V and 3 bases from J, the junction kept 5 bases outside the gene matches.

The J gene is TRBJ2-7, the V gene TRBV7-9; 16 bases match TRBD2. With V trimmed by 5 bases and J by 6 bases, 13 bases remained unmatched. Germline loops: CDR1 SEHNR, CDR2 FQNEAQ (reference sequence). The CDR3 runs 18 residues. DNA for the CDR3: TGTGCCAGCAGCACAGAATCGGGACTAGCGGGAGGGCGATCCGAGCAGTACTTC. As protein: CASSTESGLAGGRSEQYF.

This clone appeared a few times. The chain's CDR3 is CASSTFNVLTF. CDR3 coding DNA: TGTGCCAGTTCGACTTTCAACGTCCTGACTTTC. The chain has TRBV7-9 and TRBJ2-6; D is unclear. In germline, CDR1 is SEHNR, CDR2 FQNEAQ (reference sequence). Trimming pared 9 bases from V and 9 bases from J, leaving 9 bases between. This CDR3 has 11 residues.

The chain links TRBV6-5 to TRBJ1-1; D is uncertain. In germline, CDR1 is MNHEY, CDR2 SVGAGI. The ends were cut back, 10 bases at V and 3 bases at J, with 18 bases in the middle. The CDR3 runs 14 residues. The CDR3 DNA follows: TGTGCCACACTGGGCCAAGGTTCATACACTGAAGCTTTCTTT. Its translation: CATLGQGSYTEAFF.

CDR3 nucleotide sequence: TGCGCCAGCAGCCAAGATCCCCTAGCGGGGGGAGCCTACGAGCAGTACTTC. Protein product: CASSQDPLAGGAYEQYF. The V call is TRBV4-1, the J call TRBJ2-7, with 11 bases that match TRBD2. J gave up 2 bases and V 0 bases, and 6 bases lay outside the gene matches. CDR3 length: 17 amino acids. Germline V gene sequence: CDR1 MGHRA, CDR2 YSYEKL.

The V call is TRBV11-2, the J call TRBJ1-5; D call uncertain. V was pared by 3 bases and J by 2 bases, with 5 bases between. Germline CDR1 and CDR2: SGHAT and FQNNGV. The length of the CDR3 is 13 residues. CDR3 protein: CASSFAGNQPQHF. The CDR3 DNA reads TGTGCCAGCAGCTTTGCAGGCAATCAGCCCCAGCATTTT.

This clone was counted a few times. V usage is TRBV20-1 and J usage is TRBJ1-2, with 10 bases identical to TRBD1. Germline loops: CDR1 DFQATT, CDR2 SNEGSKA (reference sequence). Germline trimming cut 7 bases from V and 7 bases from J; bases unmatched to any gene: 3. The CDR3 contains 11 residues. For the CDR3, the DNA is TGCAGTGAGACAGGGGGCTTTGGCTACACCTTC. It yields the protein CSETGGFGYTF.

V gene TRBV7-3 combines with J gene TRBJ1-1, with 7 bases lining up with TRBD1. This CDR3 region has 13 residues. Trimming cost V 5 bases and J 5 bases; bases outside gene matches: 5. Germline CDR1 is SGHTA and CDR2 is FQGTGA. The chain's CDR3 is CASSGRQGTEAFF. The CDR3 nucleotides read TGTGCCAGCAGCGGGCGACAGGGAACTGAAGCTTTCTTT.

The chain is built from TRBV24-1 and TRBJ2-3, with TRBD2 matching over 11 bases. V trimming: 0 bases; J trimming: 4 bases; junction bases outside the gene matches: 5. Germline CDR1 and CDR2: KGHDR and SFDVKD. This CDR3 is built from 17 residues. The DNA of the CDR3 is TGTGCCACCAGTGATTTGCGACTAGCGGGAAGACCAGATACGCAGTATTTT. Amino acids: CATSDLRLAGRPDTQYF.

The rearrangement uses TRBV6-5 and TRBJ1-2, with D perhaps matching TRBD1 (6 bases). The CDR3 covers 14 residues. V was shortened by 8 bases and J by 8 bases, with 21 bases between the two germline ends. The germline CDR1 and CDR2 sequences are MNHEY and SVGAGI. CDR3 protein: CASGGGPLGEGYTF. The CDR3 region has the DNA TGTGCCAGCGGGGGGGGGCCCTTAGGGGAGGGCTACACCTTC.

This chain joins TRBV10-3 and TRBJ1-6; D uncertain. V gave up 3 bases and J gave up 5 bases, with 14 bases separating them. The CDR3 runs to 16 residues. CDR1 is ENHRY and CDR2 is SYGVKD in the germline V gene. CDR3 region: CAISDGPGGNNSPLHF. The CDR3 DNA reads as TGTGCCATCAGTGACGGGCCGGGCGGGAATAATTCACCCCTCCACTTT.

The chain recombines TRBV18 with TRBJ2-5; a weak D match, TRBD2 (6 bases). The CDR3 spans 13 residues. The V end was cut by 3 bases, the J end by 9 bases, with 14 bases between. The germline CDR1 and CDR2 sequences are KGHSH and LQKENI. CDR3 in amino acids: CASSPVVRESQYF. The CDR3 DNA sequence: TGTGCCAGCTCACCTGTTGTACGGGAGTCCCAGTACTTC. The whole variable domain, remainder taken from reference TRBV18 and TRBJ2-5, is NAGVMQNPRHLVRRRGQEARLRCSPMKGHSHVYWYRQLPEEGLKFMVYLQKENIIDESGMPKERFSAEFPKEGPSILRIQQVVRGDSAAYFCASSPVVRESQYFGPGTRLLVL.

Only a few counts were recorded for this clone. The chain is built from TRBV7-3 and TRBJ2-3; TRBD2 matches 11 bases. Trimming took 5 bases from V and 6 from J; bases not matched to a gene: 7. The CDR3 is made up of 15 amino acids. Germline values: CDR1 SGHTA, CDR2 FQGTGA. The CDR3 nucleotides read TGTGCCAGCAGCCTAGCGGGAGGCCTTTCGGATACGCAGTATTTT. This translates into CASSLAGGLSDTQYF.

The gene calls are TRBV5-1 and TRBJ2-7, with 10 positions matching TRBD1. Germline loops: CDR1 SGHRS, CDR2 YFSETQ. This CDR3 is 13 amino acids long. With V trimmed by 3 bases and J by 6 bases, 3 bases remained unmatched. This CDR3 is CASSWDRGGEQYF. The CDR3 bases are TGCGCCAGCAGCTGGGACAGGGGCGGCGAGCAGTACTTC.

V usage is TRBV5-8 and J usage is TRBJ1-3; D gene ambiguous. This CDR3 is built from 15 residues. CDR1 SGHTS and CDR2 YDEGEE come from the germline V gene. V was shortened by 0 bases and J by 1 base, with 8 bases between the two germline ends. Written as DNA, the CDR3 is TGTGCCAGCAGCTTGGAGGGAGGGTCTGGAAACACCATATATTTT. Its protein product is CASSLEGGSGNTIYF.

J is TRBJ2-1 and V is TRBV9, with 9 bases lining up with TRBD2. Germline CDR1 SGDLS, CDR2 YYNGEE. CDR3 length equals 15 residues. V lost 4 bases, J lost 7 bases, and 9 bases stayed unmatched. For the CDR3, the DNA is TGTGCCAGCAGCCTACAAGCGGGAGGTCATAATGAGCAGTTCTTC. Translated: CASSLQAGGHNEQFF.

The genes are TRBV5-1 and TRBJ1-6; TRBD1 is a possible D gene (6 bases). The CDR3 sequence is 14 residues long. Germline values: CDR1 SGHRS, CDR2 YFSETQ. The V gene lost 4 bases and the J gene lost 10 bases, with 15 bases spanning the gap. This CDR3 reads CASSPDRTGSPLHF. As DNA, the CDR3 is TGCGCCAGCAGCCCAGACAGGACCGGGTCACCCCTCCACTTT.

This clone appeared a single time. The gene calls are TRBV5-1 and TRBJ2-2; no definite D call. The CDR3 spans 15 residues. Germline lookup yields CDR1 SGHRS and CDR2 YFSETQ. V was pared by 0 bases and J by 1 base, with 7 bases between. The CDR3 is CASSLATVNTGELFF. CDR3 bases: TGCGCCAGCAGCTTGGCTACTGTGAACACCGGGGAGCTGTTTTTT.